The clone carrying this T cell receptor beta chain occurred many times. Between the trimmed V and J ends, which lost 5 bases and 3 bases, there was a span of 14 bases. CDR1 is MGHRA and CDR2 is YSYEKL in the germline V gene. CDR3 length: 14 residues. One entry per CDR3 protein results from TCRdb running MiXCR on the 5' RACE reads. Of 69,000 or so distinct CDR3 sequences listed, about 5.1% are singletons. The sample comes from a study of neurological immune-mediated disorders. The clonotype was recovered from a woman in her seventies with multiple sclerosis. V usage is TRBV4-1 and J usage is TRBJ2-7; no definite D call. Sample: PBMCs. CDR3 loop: CASSDSEFRYEQYF. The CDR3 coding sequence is TGCGCCAGCAGCGATTCAGAGTTTCGCTACGAGCAGTACTTC.